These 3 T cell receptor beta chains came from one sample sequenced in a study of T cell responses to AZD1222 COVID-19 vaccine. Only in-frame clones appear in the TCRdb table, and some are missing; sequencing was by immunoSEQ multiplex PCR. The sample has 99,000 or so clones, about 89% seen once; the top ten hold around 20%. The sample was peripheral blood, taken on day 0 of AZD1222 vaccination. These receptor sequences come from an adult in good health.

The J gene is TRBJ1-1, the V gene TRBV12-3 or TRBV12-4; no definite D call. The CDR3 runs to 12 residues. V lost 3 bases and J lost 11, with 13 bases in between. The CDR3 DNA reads TGTGCCAGCAGTTTCTCCAGGACCGGGGCTTTCTTT. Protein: CASSFSRTGAFF.

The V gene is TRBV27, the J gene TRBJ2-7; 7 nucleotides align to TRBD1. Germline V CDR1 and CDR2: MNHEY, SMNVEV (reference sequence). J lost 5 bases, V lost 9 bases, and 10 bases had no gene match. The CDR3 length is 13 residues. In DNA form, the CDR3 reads TGTGCCAGTGGTTCGAACAGGGGCAACGAGCAGTACTTC. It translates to CASGSNRGNEQYF.

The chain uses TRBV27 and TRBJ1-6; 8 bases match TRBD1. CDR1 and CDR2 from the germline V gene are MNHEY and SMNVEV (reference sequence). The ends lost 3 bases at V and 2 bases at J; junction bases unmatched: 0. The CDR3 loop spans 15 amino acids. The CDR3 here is CASSLTGAYNSPLHF. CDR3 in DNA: TGTGCCAGCAGTTTGACAGGGGCCTATAATTCACCCCTCCACTTT.